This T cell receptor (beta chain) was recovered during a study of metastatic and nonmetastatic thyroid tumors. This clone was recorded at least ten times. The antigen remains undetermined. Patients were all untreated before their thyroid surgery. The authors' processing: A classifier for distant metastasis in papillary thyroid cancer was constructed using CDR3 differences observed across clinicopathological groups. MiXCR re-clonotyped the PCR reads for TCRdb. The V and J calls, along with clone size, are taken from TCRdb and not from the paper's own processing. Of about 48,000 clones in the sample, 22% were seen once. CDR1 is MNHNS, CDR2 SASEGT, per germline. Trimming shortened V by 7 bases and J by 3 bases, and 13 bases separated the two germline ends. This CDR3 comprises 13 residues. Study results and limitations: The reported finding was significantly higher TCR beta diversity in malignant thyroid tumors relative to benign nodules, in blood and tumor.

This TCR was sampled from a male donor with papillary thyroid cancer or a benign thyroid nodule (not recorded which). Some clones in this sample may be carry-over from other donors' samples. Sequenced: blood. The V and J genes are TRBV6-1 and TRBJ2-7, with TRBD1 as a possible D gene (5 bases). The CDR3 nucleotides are TGTGCCAGCACCCGAGACAGACTCTACGAGCAGTACTTC. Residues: CASTRDRLYEQYF.